The rows below give T cell receptor beta chains drawn from one sample of a study of blood T cell repertoires in COVID-19. Profiled with immunoSEQ multiplex PCR; TCRdb holds only in-frame clones, not every one. The sample lists a few hundred thousand clones, around 86% seen once, with 0.85% to 1% in the top ten. What was sequenced was peripheral blood. These receptors were collected from a woman between 35 and 50 years old who had recovered from COVID-19. The CDR3 runs from the conserved cysteine through the conserved F or W. Fields, in order: D gene, J gene, clone size, V gene, CDR3 DNA, CDR3 protein. A D gene is named only where the DNA matches it firmly. The listing skips clone size in some rows; elsewhere it reads once, few, many or a size class.

d_gene: -; j_gene: TRBJ1-1; abundance: -; v_gene: TRBV9; CDR3nt: TGTGCCAGCAGCGTAGTCATGGGGGGATACACTGAAGCTTTCTTT; CDR3aa: CASSVVMGGYTEAFF
d_gene: -; j_gene: TRBJ2-3; abundance: -; v_gene: TRBV5-1; CDR3nt: TGCGCCAGCAGCTTAGGAGGGAGCACAGATACGCAGTATTTT; CDR3aa: CASSLGGSTDTQYF
d_gene: -; j_gene: TRBJ2-7; abundance: -; v_gene: TRBV7-3; CDR3nt: TGTGCCAGCAGCTTAGATAGCTCCTACGAGCAGTACTTC; CDR3aa: CASSLDSSYEQYF
d_gene: -; j_gene: TRBJ1-3; abundance: -; v_gene: TRBV5-6; CDR3nt: TGTGCCAGCAGCTTGCGCGGACAAGGAAACACCATATATTTT; CDR3aa: CASSLRGQGNTIYF
d_gene: TRBD2; j_gene: TRBJ2-5; abundance: -; v_gene: TRBV10-3; CDR3nt: TGTGCCATCAGTGAGTCTGGCGGGAGTGCAAAGACCCAGTACTTC; CDR3aa: CAISESGGSAKTQYF
d_gene: TRBD2; j_gene: TRBJ2-7; abundance: -; v_gene: TRBV5-4; CDR3nt: TGTGCCAGCAGCTTGGGAGGGGCGGGAGGGGAATACGAGCAGTACTTC; CDR3aa: CASSLGGAGGEYEQYF
d_gene: -; j_gene: TRBJ2-3; abundance: -; v_gene: TRBV19; CDR3nt: TGTGCCAGTAGTGCGGTGCACCGAGGCACAGATACGCAGTATTTT; CDR3aa: CASSAVHRGTDTQYF
d_gene: -; j_gene: TRBJ1-1; abundance: -; v_gene: TRBV28; CDR3nt: TGTGCCAGCAGTTCGATTTCGACAGGTGTTTCTGAAGCTTTCTTT; CDR3aa: CASSSISTGVSEAFF
d_gene: TRBD1; j_gene: TRBJ1-1; abundance: -; v_gene: TRBV11-1; CDR3nt: TGTGCCAGCAGCTCGTCAGGGGGCGGCACTGAAGCTTTCTTT; CDR3aa: CASSSSGGGTEAFF
d_gene: TRBD1; j_gene: TRBJ1-6; abundance: few; v_gene: TRBV18; CDR3nt: TGTGCCAGCTCACCCGACAGGGCTTCACCCCTCCACTTT; CDR3aa: CASSPDRASPLHF
d_gene: TRBD1; j_gene: TRBJ2-1; abundance: -; v_gene: TRBV28; CDR3nt: TGTGCCAGCAGTTTGGACAGGGGGCTTGGTGAGCAGTTCTTC; CDR3aa: CASSLDRGLGEQFF
d_gene: -; j_gene: TRBJ2-1; abundance: -; v_gene: TRBV7-3; CDR3nt: TGTGCCAGCAGCTTATTTCCGACTTCGGAAAATGAGCAGTTCTTC; CDR3aa: CASSLFPTSENEQFF
d_gene: TRBD2; j_gene: TRBJ2-3; abundance: -; v_gene: TRBV10-3; CDR3nt: TGTGCCATCAGTGAGTCTTTTGGACTAGGGACAGATACGCAGTATTTT; CDR3aa: CAISESFGLGTDTQYF
d_gene: TRBD1; j_gene: TRBJ1-5; abundance: -; v_gene: TRBV19; CDR3nt: TGTGCCAGTAGGCCGGGACAGGGGGGTCAGCCCCAGCATTTT; CDR3aa: CASRPGQGGQPQHF
d_gene: TRBD2; j_gene: TRBJ2-3; abundance: -; v_gene: TRBV27; CDR3nt: TGTGCCAGCACCGATATAGCGGGAGGGTCGAATACGCAGTATTTT; CDR3aa: CASTDIAGGSNTQYF
d_gene: TRBD2; j_gene: TRBJ2-1; abundance: -; v_gene: TRBV28; CDR3nt: TGTGCCAGCAGTTTGGCGACTAGCGGGAGAGATGAGCAGTTCTTC; CDR3aa: CASSLATSGRDEQFF
d_gene: -; j_gene: TRBJ1-2; abundance: once; v_gene: TRBV5-1; CDR3nt: TGCGCCAGCAGCTTGGGCACAGGGTATGGCTACACCTTC; CDR3aa: CASSLGTGYGYTF
d_gene: -; j_gene: TRBJ2-4; abundance: -; v_gene: TRBV6-2/TRBV6-3; CDR3nt: TGTGCCAGCAGTTCGGCGGGAATGGGATCCAAAAACATTCAGTACTTC; CDR3aa: CASSSAGMGSKNIQYF
d_gene: TRBD1; j_gene: TRBJ1-2; abundance: -; v_gene: TRBV24-1; CDR3nt: TGTGCCACCAGTGGTCGTACAGGGGGATCGGGGGATGGCTACACCTTC; CDR3aa: CATSGRTGGSGDGYTF
d_gene: -; j_gene: TRBJ1-4; abundance: -; v_gene: TRBV27; CDR3nt: TGTGCCAGCAGTTTTTGGGCGTCAGCTAATGAAAAACTGTTTTTT; CDR3aa: CASSFWASANEKLFF
d_gene: -; j_gene: TRBJ2-2; abundance: -; v_gene: TRBV27; CDR3nt: TGTGCCAGCAGTCAACTAGCCCCGGGCACCGGGGAGCTGTTTTTT; CDR3aa: CASSQLAPGTGELFF
d_gene: -; j_gene: TRBJ2-5; abundance: few; v_gene: TRBV18; CDR3nt: TGTGCCAGCTCACCGCGAAGGGGTCAGACCCAGTACTTC; CDR3aa: CASSPRRGQTQYF
d_gene: TRBD1; j_gene: TRBJ2-7; abundance: -; v_gene: TRBV5-4; CDR3nt: TGTGCCAGCAGCTTGGGACAGGGTGCCATATACGAGCAGTACTTC; CDR3aa: CASSLGQGAIYEQYF
d_gene: TRBD1; j_gene: TRBJ2-7; abundance: -; v_gene: TRBV11-3; CDR3nt: TGTGCCAGCAGCCTGACAGGGGGCCCCTACGAGCAGTACTTC; CDR3aa: CASSLTGGPYEQYF
d_gene: TRBD1; j_gene: TRBJ1-2; abundance: -; v_gene: TRBV4-2; CDR3nt: TGTGCCAGCAGCCGGGACAGGGGAAACTATGGCTACACCTTC; CDR3aa: CASSRDRGNYGYTF
d_gene: -; j_gene: TRBJ2-7; abundance: -; v_gene: TRBV11-2; CDR3nt: TGTGCCAGCAGCACCCCTACTCGTCCCTACGAGCAGTACTTC; CDR3aa: CASSTPTRPYEQYF
d_gene: -; j_gene: TRBJ2-7; abundance: -; v_gene: TRBV12-5; CDR3nt: TGTGCTAGTGGTTTGGTTGTCGGTGAGCAGTACTTC; CDR3aa: CASGLVVGEQYF
d_gene: -; j_gene: TRBJ2-7; abundance: -; v_gene: TRBV19; CDR3nt: TGTGCCAGTAGTATAGATTCTAGCAACTCGCCGTACTTC; CDR3aa: CASSIDSSNSPYF
d_gene: TRBD2; j_gene: TRBJ2-7; abundance: -; v_gene: TRBV19; CDR3nt: TGTGCCAGTAGACAGCGGGAGGCCCCCTACGAGCAGTACTTC; CDR3aa: CASRQREAPYEQYF
d_gene: -; j_gene: TRBJ2-3; abundance: once; v_gene: TRBV19; CDR3nt: TGTGCCAGTAGTCCTGGGCTAACTAGCACAGATACGCAGTATTTT; CDR3aa: CASSPGLTSTDTQYF
d_gene: -; j_gene: TRBJ2-2; abundance: -; v_gene: TRBV11-2; CDR3nt: TGTGCCAGCAGCGGCCAGGGGAGCGGGGAGCTGTTTTTT; CDR3aa: CASSGQGSGELFF
d_gene: TRBD2; j_gene: TRBJ2-1; abundance: -; v_gene: TRBV5-8; CDR3nt: TGTGCCAGCAGCTTGGAGGGTAGACTAGCGGGGCACAATGAGCAGTTCTTC; CDR3aa: CASSLEGRLAGHNEQFF
d_gene: -; j_gene: TRBJ1-1; abundance: -; v_gene: TRBV19; CDR3nt: TGTGCCAGTAGTATGCCCCCGAGCCCCTGTTGCACTGAAGCTTTCTTT; CDR3aa: CASSMPPSPCCTEAFF
d_gene: -; j_gene: TRBJ1-2; abundance: few; v_gene: TRBV9; CDR3nt: TGTGCCAGCAGCGTAGAGAGAGGGAACTATGGCTACACCTTC; CDR3aa: CASSVERGNYGYTF
d_gene: -; j_gene: TRBJ1-2; abundance: -; v_gene: TRBV5-6; CDR3nt: TGTGCCAGCAGTACGGTCACGGGTAGAAATGGCTACACCTTC; CDR3aa: CASSTVTGRNGYTF
d_gene: -; j_gene: TRBJ2-1; abundance: -; v_gene: TRBV7-2; CDR3nt: TGTGCCAGCAGCCCCACCTACAATGAGCAGTTCTTC; CDR3aa: CASSPTYNEQFF
d_gene: TRBD2; j_gene: TRBJ2-1; abundance: -; v_gene: TRBV19; CDR3nt: TGTGCCAGTAGTATTGGAGCGGGAGGGTGGAATGAGCAGTTCTTC; CDR3aa: CASSIGAGGWNEQFF
d_gene: -; j_gene: TRBJ1-1; abundance: -; v_gene: TRBV7-2; CDR3nt: TGTGCCAGCAGCCCCCACGGCGGTCACACTGAAGCTTTCTTT; CDR3aa: CASSPHGGHTEAFF
d_gene: -; j_gene: TRBJ2-4; abundance: -; v_gene: TRBV6-5; CDR3nt: TGTGCCAGCAGTAAAATAGGACAGCAAAACATTCAGTACTTC; CDR3aa: CASSKIGQQNIQYF
d_gene: TRBD1; j_gene: TRBJ2-2; abundance: -; v_gene: TRBV2; CDR3nt: TGTGCCAGCAGGTGGGACAGGACCACCGGGGAGCTGTTTTTT; CDR3aa: CASRWDRTTGELFF
d_gene: TRBD2; j_gene: TRBJ2-1; abundance: -; v_gene: TRBV10-3; CDR3nt: TGTGCCACCAGGACTAGCGGGAGTGGGAATGAGCAGTTCTTC; CDR3aa: CATRTSGSGNEQFF
d_gene: TRBD1; j_gene: TRBJ1-1; abundance: -; v_gene: TRBV5-1; CDR3nt: TGCGCCAGCACCGTGGGACAGGGTAGGGCGGGCACTGAAGCTTTCTTT; CDR3aa: CASTVGQGRAGTEAFF
d_gene: TRBD2; j_gene: TRBJ2-3; abundance: -; v_gene: TRBV10-1; CDR3nt: TGCGCCAGCAGCTCCGGGACTAGCGGGTCTGATACGCAGTATTTT; CDR3aa: CASSSGTSGSDTQYF